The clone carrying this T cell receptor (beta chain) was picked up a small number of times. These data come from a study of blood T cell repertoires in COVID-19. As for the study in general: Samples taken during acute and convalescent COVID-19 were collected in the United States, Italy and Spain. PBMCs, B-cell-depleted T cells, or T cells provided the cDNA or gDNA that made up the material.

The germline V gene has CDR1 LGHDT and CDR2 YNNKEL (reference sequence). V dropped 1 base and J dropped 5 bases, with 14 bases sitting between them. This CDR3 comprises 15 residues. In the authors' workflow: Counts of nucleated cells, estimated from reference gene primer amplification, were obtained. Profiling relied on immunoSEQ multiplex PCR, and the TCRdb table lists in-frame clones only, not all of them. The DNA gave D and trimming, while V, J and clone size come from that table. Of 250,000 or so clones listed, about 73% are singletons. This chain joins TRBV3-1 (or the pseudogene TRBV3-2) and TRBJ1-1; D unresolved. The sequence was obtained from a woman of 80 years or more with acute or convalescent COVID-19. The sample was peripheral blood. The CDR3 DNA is TGTGCCAGCAGCCAAGCCCAAAGAGGAAGGACTGAAGCTTTCTTT. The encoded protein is CASSQAQRGRTEAFF.